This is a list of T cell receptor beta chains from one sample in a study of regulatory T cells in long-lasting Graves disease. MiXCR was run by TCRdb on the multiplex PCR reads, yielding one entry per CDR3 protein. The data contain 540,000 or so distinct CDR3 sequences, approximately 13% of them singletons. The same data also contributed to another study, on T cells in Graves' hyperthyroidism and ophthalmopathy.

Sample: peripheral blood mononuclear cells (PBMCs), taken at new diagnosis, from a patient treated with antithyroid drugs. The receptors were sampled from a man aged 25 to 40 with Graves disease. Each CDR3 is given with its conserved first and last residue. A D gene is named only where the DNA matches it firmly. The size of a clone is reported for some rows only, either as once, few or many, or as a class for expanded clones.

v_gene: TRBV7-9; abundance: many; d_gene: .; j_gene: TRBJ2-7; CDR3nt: TGTGCCAGCAGCTTGGACGGAGACGAGCAGTACTTC; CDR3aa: CASSLDGDEQYF
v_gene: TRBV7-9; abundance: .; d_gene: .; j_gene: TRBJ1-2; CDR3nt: TGTGCCAGCAGCTTAAACGCTCGACAGGCCGAATATGGCTACACCTTC; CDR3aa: CASSLNARQAEYGYTF
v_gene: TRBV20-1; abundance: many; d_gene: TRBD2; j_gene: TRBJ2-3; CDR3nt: TGCAGTGCTAGAGATCCGGCGGGAGTGGCAGATACGCAGTATTTT; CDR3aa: CSARDPAGVADTQYF
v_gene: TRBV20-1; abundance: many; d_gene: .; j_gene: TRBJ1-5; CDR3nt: TGCAGTGCTAGACCCAGCCCCAATCAGCCCCAGCATTTT; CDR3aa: CSARPSPNQPQHF
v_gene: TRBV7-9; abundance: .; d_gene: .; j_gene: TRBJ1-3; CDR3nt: TGTGCCAGCAGCTTAGTACGGCCCTCTGGAAACACCATATATTTT; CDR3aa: CASSLVRPSGNTIYF
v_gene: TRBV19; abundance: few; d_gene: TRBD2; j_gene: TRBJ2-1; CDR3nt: TGTGCCAGTAGTCGACGGGAGGGAAAAGACAATGAGCAGTTCTTC; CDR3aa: CASSRREGKDNEQFF
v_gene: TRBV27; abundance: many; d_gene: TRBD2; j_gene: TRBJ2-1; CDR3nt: TGTGCCACCGCTAGCGGGATGGACCACAATGAGCAGTTCTTC; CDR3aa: CATASGMDHNEQFF
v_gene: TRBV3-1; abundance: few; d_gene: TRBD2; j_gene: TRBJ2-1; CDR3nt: TGTGCCAGCAGCAGTCCACCCTCTAGCGGGAGGTTCAATGAGCAGTTCTTC; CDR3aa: CASSSPPSSGRFNEQFF
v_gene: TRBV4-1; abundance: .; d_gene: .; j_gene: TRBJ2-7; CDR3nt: TGCGCCAGCAGCCAAGGGGGGTACAATGAGCAGTACTTC; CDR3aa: CASSQGGYNEQYF
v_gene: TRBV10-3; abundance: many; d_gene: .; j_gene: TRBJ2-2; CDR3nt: TGTGCCATCACCGGGGAGGCGGACACCGGGGAGCTGTTTTTT; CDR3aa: CAITGEADTGELFF
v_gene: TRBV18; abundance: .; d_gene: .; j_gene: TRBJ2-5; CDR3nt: TGTGCCAGCTCACCACCCTTTGCGACCGGGGGGCGCTGGGAGACCCAGTACTTC; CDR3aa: CASSPPFATGGRWETQYF
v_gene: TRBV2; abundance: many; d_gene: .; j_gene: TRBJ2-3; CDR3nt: TGTGCCAGCCCAGGTTCTCCCACAGATACGCAGTATTTT; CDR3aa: CASPGSPTDTQYF
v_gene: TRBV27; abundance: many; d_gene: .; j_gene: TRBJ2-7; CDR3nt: TGTGCCAGCAGTTTTCGGTTCTACGAGCAGTACTTC; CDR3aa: CASSFRFYEQYF
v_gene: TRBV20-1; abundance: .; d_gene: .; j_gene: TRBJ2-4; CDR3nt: TGCAGTGCCCCACCCCCCCCCGTCAATATGAAAAACATTCAGTACTTC; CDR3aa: CSAPPPPVNMKNIQYF
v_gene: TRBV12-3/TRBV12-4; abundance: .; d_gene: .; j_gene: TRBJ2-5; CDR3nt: TGTGCCAGCAGTTTAGGAGCGTTGAATCTGGAGACCCAGCACTTC; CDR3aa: CASSLGALNLETQHF
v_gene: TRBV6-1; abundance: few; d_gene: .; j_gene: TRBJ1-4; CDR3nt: TGTGCCAGCAGTGCTATAAGGGACGGTTATGAAAAACTGTTTTTT; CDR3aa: CASSAIRDGYEKLFF
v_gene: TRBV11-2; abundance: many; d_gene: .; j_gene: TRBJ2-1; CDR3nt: TGTGCCAGCAGCTCCCTCAAAGCGGAACGAAATGAGCAGTTCTTC; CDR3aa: CASSSLKAERNEQFF
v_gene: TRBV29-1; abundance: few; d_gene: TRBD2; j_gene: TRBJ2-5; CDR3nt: TGCAGCGTCCTCCGCGGGGGCCAAGAGACCCAGTACTTC; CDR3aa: CSVLRGGQETQYF
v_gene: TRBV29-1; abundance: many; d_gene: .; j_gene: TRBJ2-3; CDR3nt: TGCAGCGGAACTCTACGGGGGTTCACAGATACGCAGTATTTT; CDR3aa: CSGTLRGFTDTQYF
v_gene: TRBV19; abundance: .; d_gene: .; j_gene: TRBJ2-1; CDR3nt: TGTGCCAGTAGCCCCTACCTGGAGGATGAGCAGTTCTTC; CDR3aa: CASSPYLEDEQFF
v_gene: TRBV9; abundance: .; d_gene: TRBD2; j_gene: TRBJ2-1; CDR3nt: TGTGCCAGCAGCGCTACTAGCGGGAGTAACAATGAGCAGTTCTTC; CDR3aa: CASSATSGSNNEQFF
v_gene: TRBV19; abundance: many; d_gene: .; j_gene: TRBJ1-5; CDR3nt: TGTGCCAGCAGTATGAGCAGCAATCAGCCCCAGCATTTT; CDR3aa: CASSMSSNQPQHF
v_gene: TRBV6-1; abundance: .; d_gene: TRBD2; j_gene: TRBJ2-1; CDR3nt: TGTGCCAGCAGTGAATCTCTAGCGGGAGGGTCGTACAATGAGCAGTTCTTC; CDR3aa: CASSESLAGGSYNEQFF
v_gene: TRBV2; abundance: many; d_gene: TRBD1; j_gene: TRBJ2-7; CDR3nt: TGTGCCAGCAGTGATACCGGGACAGAAATCGGCGAGCAGTACTTC; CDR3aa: CASSDTGTEIGEQYF
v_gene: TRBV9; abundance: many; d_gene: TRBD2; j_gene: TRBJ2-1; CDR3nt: TGTGCCAGCAGCGTCCTAGCGGGGTCATCTTTGCTCTTC; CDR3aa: CASSVLAGSSLLF
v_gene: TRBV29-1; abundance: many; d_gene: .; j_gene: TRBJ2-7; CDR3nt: TGCAGCGGATCACAGGGATGGGACGAGCAGTACTTC; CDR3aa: CSGSQGWDEQYF
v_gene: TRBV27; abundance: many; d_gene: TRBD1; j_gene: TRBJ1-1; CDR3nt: TGTGCCAGCAGTCCGGGACAGATCAACACTGAAGCTTTCTTT; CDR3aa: CASSPGQINTEAFF
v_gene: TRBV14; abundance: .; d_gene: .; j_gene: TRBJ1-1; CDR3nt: TGTGCCAGCAGCCCCTCCTGGGGGGCTGAAGCTTTCTTT; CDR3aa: CASSPSWGAEAFF
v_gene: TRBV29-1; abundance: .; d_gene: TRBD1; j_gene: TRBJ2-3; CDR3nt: TGCAGCGTTTCCGGGACAGGTACCACAGATACGCAGTATTTT; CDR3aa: CSVSGTGTTDTQYF
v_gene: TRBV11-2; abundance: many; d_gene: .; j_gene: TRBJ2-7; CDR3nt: TGTGCCAGCAGACCACTAGGTACCGAGCAGTACTTC; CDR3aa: CASRPLGTEQYF
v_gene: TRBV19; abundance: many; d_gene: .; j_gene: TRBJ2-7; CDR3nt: TGTGCCAGTAGTATAGGCGGAACCTACGAGCAGTACTTC; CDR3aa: CASSIGGTYEQYF
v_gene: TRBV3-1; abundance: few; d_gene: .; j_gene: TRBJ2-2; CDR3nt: TGTGCCAGCAGCTTCCCTCGGGGTACCGGGGAGCTGTTTTTT; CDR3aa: CASSFPRGTGELFF
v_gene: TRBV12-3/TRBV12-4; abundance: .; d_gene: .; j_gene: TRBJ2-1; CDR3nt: TGTGCCAGCAGTTTGGCGGCCCCCTACAATGAGCAGTTCTTC; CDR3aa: CASSLAAPYNEQFF
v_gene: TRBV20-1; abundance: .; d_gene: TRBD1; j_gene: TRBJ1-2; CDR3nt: TGCAGTGCTTACAGGGGATATGGCTACACCTTC; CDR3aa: CSAYRGYGYTF
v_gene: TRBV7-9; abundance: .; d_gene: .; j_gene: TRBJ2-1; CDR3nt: TGTGCCAGCAGCTCCGAATTCAATGAGCAGTTCTTC; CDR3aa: CASSSEFNEQFF